These 29 T cell receptor beta chains share one sample of origin, sequenced in a study of spatial heterogeneity in lung cancer. Study results and caveats: Tumoral mutation counts were tracked by counts of expanded intratumoral alpha and beta TCRs.

TCRdb fed the 5' RACE reads into MiXCR, producing one record per CDR3 protein. The sample lists roughly 7,000 distinct CDR3 sequences, around 15% occurring once. This sample's time point: sample taken at primary tumor resection. Their antigen targets remain unknown. Sample: lung tumor tissue, taken at surgery. The receptors shown here come from a male donor with early-stage non-small cell lung cancer.

This clonotype came up many times. This chain links TRBV6-1 with TRBJ1-1; D call uncertain. Germline V gene sequence: CDR1 MNHNS, CDR2 SASEGT. V was trimmed by 4 bases and J by 0 bases, leaving 9 bases between them. The CDR3 totals 14 residues. CDR3 in amino acids: CASSGAPVNTEAFF. The CDR3, as DNA: TGTGCCAGCAGTGGGGCCCCGGTGAACACTGAAGCTTTCTTT.

In its sample, this clonotype is medium-sized. The CDR3 sequence is CASSFGQRTYNEQFF. The CDR3 DNA follows: TGTGCCAGCAGCTTTGGACAGCGAACTTACAATGAGCAGTTCTTC. This chain joins TRBV7-9 and TRBJ2-1, with D maybe TRBD1 (6 bases). The CDR3 covers 15 residues. Trimming removed 3 bases from V and 4 bases from J, with 13 bases in between. The germline CDR1 and CDR2 sequences are SEHNR and FQNEAQ (reference sequence).

This clonotype has at least ten counts. CDR3 amino acids: CASSQGVLRTSITDTQYF. The CDR3 DNA follows: TGTGCCAGCAGCCAAGGGGTTCTCCGAACGTCGATCACAGATACGCAGTATTTT. The rearrangement links TRBV3-1 to TRBJ2-3; unclear D gene. V lost 1 base and J 2 bases, leaving 19 bases between the germline ends. The CDR3 has 18 amino acids. Germline V CDR1 and CDR2: LGHDT, YNNKEL (reference sequence).

By share, this clonotype counts as medium-sized. The chain couples TRBV28 to TRBJ1-5; 8 bases line up with TRBD1. The CDR3 totals 12 residues. The germline V gene has CDR1 MDHEN and CDR2 SYDVKM. V was pared by 10 bases and J by 10 bases, with 9 bases of the junction left unmatched. The CDR3 DNA reads as TGTGCCACATGGACAGGGATCAAACCCCAGCATTTT. Translated: CATWTGIKPQHF.

This clonotype is deemed medium-sized (0.01 to 0.1%). The DNA of the CDR3 is TGTGCCAGCAGCTTCCCGACAGATGGCTACACCTTC. Translated, it gives CASSFPTDGYTF. J is TRBJ1-2 and V is TRBV7-9, with D perhaps TRBD1 (5 bases). CDR1 is SEHNR and CDR2 is FQNEAQ in the germline V gene (reference sequence). Trimming pared 3 bases from V and 6 bases from J, leaving 8 bases between. CDR3 length: 12 residues.

The chain couples TRBV11-2 to TRBJ2-1; no reliable D call. With 2 bases removed from V and 2 bases from J, the gap between germline ends came to 4 bases. CDR3 size: 13 residues. CDR1 and CDR2 (germline): SGHAT, FQNNGV. The CDR3 sequence: CASSLTTYNEQFF. For the CDR3, the DNA is TGTGCCAGCAGCTTAACCACCTACAATGAGCAGTTCTTC.

This clonotype has at least ten counts. The V gene is TRBV4-1, the J gene TRBJ2-7, with no clear D. Deletions cut 4 bases from V and 0 bases from J, with 13 bases between. The CDR3 length is 15 residues. From germline, CDR1 is MGHRA and CDR2 YSYEKL. The CDR3: CASSLSEYTSYEQYF. CDR3 nucleotide sequence: TGCGCCAGCAGCCTGTCAGAGTACACCTCCTACGAGCAGTACTTC.

Ten or more counts support this clonotype. The chain has TRBV6-6 and TRBJ2-1; 7 bases are a match to TRBD2. The length of the CDR3 is 17 residues. Germline V gives CDR1 MNHNY, CDR2 SVGAGI (reference sequence). The V and J ends lost 2 bases and 4 bases, in that order; junction bases with no gene match: 11. CDR3 region: CASSYPGGRGLYNEQFF. Written as DNA, the CDR3 is TGTGCCAGCAGTTACCCCGGGGGGAGGGGTTTGTACAATGAGCAGTTCTTC.

At least ten counts were recorded for this clonotype. The chain recombines TRBV20-1 with TRBJ2-3; no clear D gene. Germline CDR1 is DFQATT and CDR2 is SNEGSKA (reference sequence). The germline V and J ends were trimmed by 7 bases and 6 bases, with 14 bases remaining between them. The CDR3 runs to 12 residues. The CDR3 region has the DNA TGCAGTGTGGCGTCCCCTACGGATACGCAGTATTTT. Translating gives CSVASPTDTQYF.

The chain carries TRBV10-3 and TRBJ1-4; D remains unclear. Germline CDR1 reads ENHRY; CDR2 reads SYGVKD. The length of the CDR3 is 16 residues. The ends were cut back, 3 bases at V and 2 bases at J, with 13 bases in the middle. CDR3 loop: CAISESFGRTNEKLFF. The CDR3, as DNA: TGTGCCATCAGTGAAAGTTTCGGGCGCACTAATGAAAAACTGTTTTTT.

This clonotype was counted many times. This chain connects TRBV12-3 or TRBV12-4 to TRBJ1-1; perhaps TRBD1 as D (6 bases). The CDR3 spans 13 residues. The germline V and J ends were trimmed by 5 bases and 4 bases, with 11 bases remaining between them. CDR3 in amino acids: CASSLGQLTEAFF. The CDR3 region has the DNA TGTGCCAGCAGTCTCGGACAGCTCACTGAAGCTTTCTTT.

This clonotype was found a few times. V gene TRBV10-3 combines with J gene TRBJ2-7, with 9 bases identical to TRBD1. CDR3 length: 14 residues. Trimming removed 6 bases from V and 6 bases from J; junction bases left unmatched: 9. Germline V gene sequence: CDR1 ENHRY, CDR2 SYGVKD. CDR3 sequence reads: CAISHLDRGGEQYF. The CDR3 DNA is TGTGCCATCAGCCACCTAGACAGGGGGGGCGAGCAGTACTTC.

This clonotype was counted many times. The genes are TRBV5-1 and TRBJ2-2; D is uncertain. The CDR3 has 14 residues. V gave up 0 bases and J gave up 0 bases, with 3 bases separating them. Germline loops: CDR1 SGHRS, CDR2 YFSETQ. CDR3 sequence: CASSLATNTGELFF. In DNA, the CDR3 is TGCGCCAGCAGCTTGGCCACGAACACCGGGGAGCTGTTTTTT.

The genes are TRBV9 and TRBJ2-5; TRBD2 is a possible D gene (6 bases). The V gene's germline CDR1 is SGDLS and CDR2 YYNGEE. The CDR3 length is 14 residues. V was pared by 4 bases and J by 5 bases, with 15 bases between. This CDR3 reads CASSSLATGETQYF. CDR3 bases: TGTGCCAGCAGCTCTCTAGCGACGGGGGAGACCCAGTACTTC.

By share, this clonotype ranks as medium-sized. This sequence joins TRBV30 and TRBJ1-2; 12 nucleotides line up with TRBD1. J gave up 6 bases and V 0 bases, and 11 bases lay outside the gene matches. Germline V gene sequence: CDR1 GTSNPN, CDR2 SVGIG (reference sequence). CDR3 length: 17 residues. The CDR3, as DNA: TGTGCCTGGAGTGTACGGAGGGGGGACAGGGGGCCGAATGGCTACACCTTC. Translated, it gives CAWSVRRGDRGPNGYTF.

This clonotype is labeled as medium-sized. V and J are TRBV30 and TRBJ2-5; 7 bases fit TRBD1. After removal of 2 bases from V and 0 bases from J, the junction contained 3 bases not matched to a gene. The CDR3 is 14 residues long. CDR1 GTSNPN and CDR2 SVGIG come from the germline V gene (reference sequence). CDR3 amino acids: CAWSRGTDQETQYF. DNA of the CDR3: TGTGCCTGGAGTAGGGGGACAGACCAAGAGACCCAGTACTTC.

This clonotype was counted many times. The rearrangement joins TRBV10-3 to TRBJ2-3, with D possibly being TRBD2 (5 bases). Germline-derived CDR1 and CDR2 are ENHRY and SYGVKD. The CDR3 covers 13 residues. V lost 6 bases and J 2 bases, leaving 9 bases between the germline ends. The CDR3 DNA sequence: TGTGCCATCAGACAGCGGCACACAGATACGCAGTATTTT. Translating gives CAIRQRHTDTQYF.

This clonotype was seen a handful of times. The V and J genes are TRBV6-1 and TRBJ2-2; D may be TRBD2 (6 bases). The CDR3 consists of 13 residues. V was clipped by 7 bases and J by 3 bases, with 9 bases between them. Germline-derived CDR1 and CDR2 are MNHNS and SASEGT. CDR3 residues: CASNGGYTGELFF. The CDR3 DNA sequence: TGTGCCAGCAACGGGGGATACACCGGGGAGCTGTTTTTT.

This clonotype is judged medium-sized. The chain employs TRBV12-3 or TRBV12-4 and TRBJ2-1; 14 nucleotides match TRBD2. V lost 6 bases and J lost 7; bases outside the gene matches: 5. CDR3 length: 15 residues. CDR3 DNA: TGTGCCAGCAGCCTGGGACTAGCGGGAGAAAATGAGCAGTTCTTC. Translating it yields CASSLGLAGENEQFF.

The sample holds many counts of this clonotype. The gene calls are TRBV3-1 and TRBJ2-1; D is possibly TRBD2 (5 bases). V was trimmed by 4 bases and J by 2 bases, leaving 9 bases between them. This CDR3 has 14 amino acids. Germline V gene sequence: CDR1 LGHDT, CDR2 YNNKEL (reference sequence). In DNA form, the CDR3 reads TGTGCCAGCAGCCGGAGGCCTACCTACAATGAGCAGTTCTTC. Translation: CASSRRPTYNEQFF.

This clonotype was seen a handful of times. This chain connects TRBV7-9 to TRBJ2-3, with TRBD2 identical over 9 bases. Trimming at V came to 1 base and at J to 4 bases, leaving 6 bases not matched to a gene. Germline V CDR1 and CDR2: SEHNR, FQNEAQ (reference sequence). The CDR3 sequence is 16 residues long. This CDR3 reads CASSLGLAALSDTQYF. CDR3 nucleotides: TGTGCCAGCAGCTTAGGACTAGCGGCTCTCTCAGATACGCAGTATTTT. The complete variable domain, with remaining parts taken from reference TRBV7-9 and TRBJ2-3, reads DTGVSQNPRHKITKRGQNVTFRCDPISEHNRLYWYRQTLGQGPEFLTYFQNEAQLEKSRLLSDRFSAERPKGSFSTLEIQRTEQGDSAMYLCASSLGLAALSDTQYFGPGTRLTVL.

By sample fraction, this clonotype is medium-sized. The gene calls are TRBV2 and TRBJ2-5; D not certain. This CDR3 is built from 12 residues. Germline V lookup: CDR1 SNHLY, CDR2 FYNNEI. The V end was cut by 0 bases, the J end by 4 bases, with 3 bases between. The CDR3 region is CASSEAGETQYF. DNA of the CDR3: TGTGCCAGCAGTGAAGCGGGAGAGACCCAGTACTTC.

The gene calls are TRBV5-1 and TRBJ2-3; D gene uncertain. This CDR3 contains 14 residues. The germline V gene encodes CDR1 SGHRS and CDR2 YFSETQ. V gave up 4 bases and J gave up 3 bases, with 12 bases separating them. The CDR3 coding sequence is TGCGCCAGCAGCACATTCGGAGCGACAGATACGCAGTATTTT. Translated: CASSTFGATDTQYF. The complete variable domain, with remaining parts taken from reference TRBV5-1 and TRBJ2-3, reads KAGVTQTPRYLIKTRGQQVTLSCSPISGHRSVSWYQQTPGQGLQFLFEYFSETQRNKGNFPGRFSGRQFSNSRSEMNVSTLELGDSALYLCASSTFGATDTQYFGPGTRLTVL.

The genes are TRBV7-2 and TRBJ2-3; 10 positions match TRBD2. CDR1 is SGHTA and CDR2 is FQGNSA in the germline V gene. This CDR3 comprises 17 residues. Trimming cost V 7 bases and J 4 bases; bases outside gene matches: 14. The CDR3 loop reads CASKPGIIAGGADTQYF. CDR3 nucleotides: TGTGCCAGCAAACCGGGGATAATAGCGGGAGGAGCAGATACGCAGTATTTT.

Within the sample, this clonotype is medium-sized. This chain connects TRBV27 to TRBJ1-2; D is uncertain. The germline CDR1 and CDR2 sequences are MNHEY and SMNVEV (reference sequence). V dropped 0 bases and J dropped 7 bases, with 15 bases sitting between them. CDR3 length: 15 residues. CDR3 nucleotides: TGTGCCAGCAGTTTATCGATAAATACGGCGGTTGGCTACACCTTC. Translation: CASSLSINTAVGYTF.

The chain carries TRBV28 and TRBJ1-5; 7 bases line up with TRBD1. The CDR3 length is 15 residues. The V and J ends lost 3 bases and 5 bases, in that order; junction bases with no gene match: 7. The germline gives CDR1 MDHEN, CDR2 SYDVKM. CDR3: CASSLATGTHQPQHF. The DNA for the CDR3 is TGTGCCAGCAGTTTGGCGACAGGGACCCATCAGCCCCAGCATTTT.

In its sample, this clonotype was seen many times. The rearrangement uses TRBV5-1 and TRBJ1-6, with D possibly TRBD1 on 5 matching bases. V lost 6 bases and J 0 bases, leaving 10 bases between the germline ends. Per the germline V gene, CDR1 is SGHRS and CDR2 is YFSETQ. The CDR3 consists of 15 residues. This chain's CDR3 is CASKTDSSYNSPLHF. The CDR3 DNA reads as TGCGCCAGCAAGACAGACTCCTCCTATAATTCACCCCTCCACTTT.

About this clonotype itself: A much larger clone lies one base from this, so it may be a read error. The missing conserved phenylalanine or tryptophan at the end of this CDR3 makes a read error likely. DNA of the CDR3: TGTGCCAGCTTTGGGAGTACAGGGTACCAGTACTTG. Its protein product is CASFGSTGYQYL. J is TRBJ2-5 and V is TRBV2; TRBD1 might be the D (6 bases). CDR1 SNHLY and CDR2 FYNNEI come from the germline V gene. V was trimmed by 8 bases and J by 10 bases, leaving 17 bases between them. This CDR3 comprises 12 residues.

This clonotype was detected ten times or more. The chain links TRBV6-6 to TRBJ2-7; 11 bases align to TRBD2. Germline V CDR1 and CDR2: MNHNY, SVGAGI (reference sequence). J lost 5 bases, V lost 4 bases, and 4 bases had no gene match. The CDR3 covers 14 residues. CDR3 coding DNA: TGTGCCAGCAGTTTTAGCGGGAGGGAGAACGAGCAGTACTTC. It encodes CASSFSGRENEQYF.